This T cell receptor beta chain was captured by sequencing in a study of blood T cell repertoires in COVID-19 (TCRdb year 2020). Concerning the study at large: Samples covering the acute and convalescent phases of COVID-19 were provided by collaborators in the United States, Italy and Spain. The material from the prospective study consisted of cDNA or gDNA derived from T cells, B-cell-depleted T cells, or PBMCs. The dataset comprised deeply sampled blood TCRbeta repertoires from subjects exposed to, actively infected with, or recovered from COVID-19. The repertoires were released in a freely available public database intended as a resource for research on the immune response to SARS-CoV-2. Samples were obtained from the ongoing ImmuneRACE study (first 160 participants) and from some 1,200 subjects provided by 6 global collaborators. A de-identified subject ID, COVID-19 status, age in years and sex were almost always included in the sample metadata. HLA class I and class II types, where available, came from metadata supplied by the sample provider rather than from assay-based typing. The paper's findings and limits, for the study overall: The quantity of clinical and demographic metadata differed by source and by participant and was supplied without curation.

Whole blood was collected in K2EDTA tubes by collaborating institutions according to the institutions' own protocols. For TCRbeta analysis, collaborators shipped samples as frozen whole blood, isolated PBMCs, or DNA extracted from either of those sample types. The CDR1 and CDR2 encoded by the germline V gene are MNHNS and SASEGT. From cysteine to phenylalanine, the CDR3 is 14 amino acids long. Only CDR3 DNA is held: 42 bases, read in frame from base 1. The immunoSEQ Assay, a bias-controlled multiplex PCR, was used to amplify TCRbeta CDR3 regions from genomic DNA. Per the original workflow: Nucleated cell counts per sample were estimated from amplification of reference gene primers within the assay. To quantify the absolute abundance of each unique TCRbeta CDR3 rearrangement, sequence reads were collapsed and filtered. For each sample, productive Simpson clonality was calculated as the square root of Simpson's diversity index across productive rearrangements. The table was pulled from immuneACCESS by TCRdb, which kept in-frame rearrangements only. Such tables lose some clones; where checked, under half of the loss comes from unresolved V genes, and the rest has no known cause. D and trimming were read from the DNA, whereas the V and J calls and clone size are those reported in that table. The sample records roughly 230,000 clones, approximately 86% of which are singletons. The biggest ten clones account for approximately 4% of the sample.

With respect to this clone: Its cognate antigen has yet to be identified. One junction end does not reproduce the germline sequence, and a read error may be involved.

The sample taken for sequencing was peripheral blood. The TCR originated in a woman older than 75 with acute or convalescent COVID-19. The chain employs TRBV6-1 and TRBJ1-2; a stretch of 8 junction bases matches TRBD1. CDR3 protein: CASTETGGAYGYTF. The DNA sequence is TGTGCCAGCACTGAAACAGGGGGTGCCTATGGCTACACCTTC.